The source of this T cell receptor beta chain is a study of T-cell memory formation after mild COVID-19. Overall study results and limits: Cross-reactive memory apparently joined, as some responding clones appeared in pre-infection memory.

Germline CDR1 is PRHDT and CDR2 is FYEKMQ (reference sequence). The CDR3 totals 14 residues. V was cut by 1 base and J by 6 bases, with 12 bases left in between. Libraries for TCRalpha and TCRbeta carried sample barcodes and unique molecular identifiers via 5'RACE. TCRdb reprocessed the 5' RACE reads with MiXCR, giving one entry per CDR3 protein. The sample holds 110,000 to 150,000 distinct CDR3 sequences; more than 13% are singletons and the top ten take around 27%. The sample holds many counts of this clonotype. The antigen is undetermined. This chain links TRBV13 with TRBJ1-1; D uncertain. The sequence derives from an adult woman who had mild COVID-19 (a few samples of this study predate the infection). Cell type and time point are not known. The specimen sequenced was PBMCs or a T cell subset sorted from them (not recorded which). The CDR3 spells CASSLERVAPEAFF. In DNA form, the CDR3 reads TGTGCCAGCAGCTTAGAGAGGGTCGCCCCTGAAGCTTTCTTT.